The 28 T cell receptor beta chains given below trace back to one sample, sequenced in a study of T cell repertoires in aging, cancer and after chemotherapy (dated by TCRdb to the late 2010s). TCR beta rearrangements were amplified from genomic DNA extracted from peripheral blood rather than from sorted cells or RNA. TCRdb records Illumina MiSeq as the sequencer. Using a mixed TRB-A/B primer pool, multiplex touch-down PCR amplified rearranged TRB sequences covering the V, D and J segments. The raw public data were reprocessed by TCRdb itself: fastp quality trimming at Q25, MiXCR clonotype calling, in-frame beta chains only. Each entry is one CDR3 protein sequence, shown with its most common DNA and genes. The sample yields over 8,500 distinct CDR3 sequences; 25% to 35% were counted once. In total, the top ten clones hold 1.5% to 2% of the sample. Sample: blood. The receptors originated from a human donor in good health.

About this clonotype: Germline and junction disagree at one end, which may indicate a read error. The chain links TRBV7-7 to TRBJ1-5; tentative D call: TRBD1 (6 bases). Germline lookup yields CDR1 SSHAT and CDR2 FNYEAQ (reference sequence). This CDR3 region has 20 residues. CDR3 residues: CASSSFRPNRGARTNQPQHF. CDR3 sequence (DNA): TGTGCTAGCAGCTCCTTTAGGCCGAACCGGGGGGCGAGGACGAATCAGCCCCAGCATTTT.

The rearrangement links TRBV6-1 to TRBJ2-7; 10 nucleotides agree with TRBD1. Trimming cost V 11 bases and J 0 bases; bases outside gene matches: 10. The CDR3 is 15 residues long. Germline V CDR1 and CDR2: MNHNS, SASEGT. CDR3 residues: CALAVRTGGSYEQYF. CDR3 in DNA: TGTGCCTTAGCAGTTAGGACAGGGGGCTCCTACGAGCAGTACTTC.

The chain employs TRBV20-1 and TRBJ1-1; D gene ambiguous. The CDR3 extends over 13 amino acids. Germline CDR1 reads DFQATT; CDR2 reads SNEGSKA (reference sequence). V was trimmed by 0 bases and J by 2 bases, leaving 7 bases between them. Here the CDR3 DNA reads TGCAGTGCTAGAGATCGACAAAACACTGAAGCTTTCTTT. This encodes CSARDRQNTEAFF.

With regard to this clonotype: One base away lies a much larger clone, so this may be a sequencing read error. V is TRBV6-5 and J is TRBJ1-5; D may be TRBD1 (5 bases). Deletions cut 6 bases from V and 0 bases from J, with 9 bases between. The CDR3 is 14 amino acids. Germline V gene lookup returns CDR1 MNHEY and CDR2 SVGAGI. Written as DNA, the CDR3 is TGTGCCAGCAGGGCAGGGTTTAGCAATCAGCCCCAGCATTTT. It encodes CASRAGFSNQPQHF.

By share, this clonotype counts as medium-sized. The chain couples TRBV29-1 to TRBJ2-1, with D tentatively TRBD1 (6 bases). This CDR3 contains 13 residues. The germline CDR1 and CDR2 sequences are SQVTM and ANQGSEA. Trimming took 3 bases from V and 6 from J, leaving 12 bases between them. For the CDR3, the DNA is TGCAGCGTTGAGAAGACAGGTGTCAATGAGCAGTTCTTC. Translated, it gives CSVEKTGVNEQFF.

This chain links TRBV28 with TRBJ2-7; 8 bases line up with TRBD1. In germline, CDR1 is MDHEN, CDR2 SYDVKM. The CDR3 spans 13 residues. V shed 7 bases, J shed 6 bases, and the junction held 8 bases outside the gene matches. CDR3 loop: CASIGTQGAEQYF. In nucleotides, the CDR3 is TGTGCCAGCATCGGGACTCAGGGGGCCGAGCAGTACTTC.

This clonotype was detected only a few times. The gene calls are TRBV30 and TRBJ2-3, with 11 bases lining up with TRBD2. The CDR3 sequence is 14 residues long. The V gene's germline CDR1 is GTSNPN and CDR2 SVGIG (reference sequence). V trimming: 5 bases; J trimming: 8 bases; junction bases outside the gene matches: 9. The CDR3 region is CAWGLAGGGGTQYF. DNA for the CDR3: TGTGCCTGGGGTCTAGCGGGAGGCGGGGGTACGCAGTATTTT.

This chain links TRBV6-5 with TRBJ2-1, with D perhaps matching TRBD1 or TRBD2 (5 bases each). Germline V gene data show CDR1 as MNHEY and CDR2 as SVGAGI. V lost 5 bases and J 2 bases, leaving 13 bases between the germline ends. There are 15 residues in the CDR3. The DNA for the CDR3 is TGTGCCAGCAGTCCCGGGGTGGGGGCCTACAATGAGCAGTTCTTC. It yields the protein CASSPGVGAYNEQFF.

This clonotype has more than one count but fewer than ten. This chain connects TRBV7-9 to TRBJ1-4, with 7 bases that match TRBD1. CDR3 length equals 14 residues. Germline V gives CDR1 SEHNR, CDR2 FQNEAQ (reference sequence). V lost 5 bases, J lost 8 bases, and 8 bases stayed unmatched. CDR3: CASSVLTGEEKLFF. For the CDR3, the DNA is TGTGCCAGCAGCGTGCTCACAGGGGAAGAAAAACTGTTTTTT.

The chain recombines TRBV6-5 with TRBJ2-5; TRBD2 matches at 9 bases. This CDR3 has 17 amino acids. V was pared by 7 bases and J by 5 bases, with 17 bases of the junction left unmatched. Germline CDR1 and CDR2: MNHEY and SVGAGI. Written as DNA, the CDR3 is TGTGCCAGCACTTCTCTTGGCGGGGGGGCCTTGGAGGAGACCCAGTACTTC. Encoded protein: CASTSLGGGALEETQYF.

This clonotype is deemed medium-sized. This chain links TRBV15 with TRBJ1-2; the D is unclear. CDR1 LNHNV and CDR2 YYDKDF come from the germline V gene (reference sequence). The V gene lost 0 bases and the J gene lost 7 bases, with 12 bases spanning the gap. The CDR3 contains 14 residues. CDR3 region: CATSRDKVLGGYTF. The DNA for the CDR3 is TGTGCCACCAGCAGAGATAAGGTATTGGGTGGCTACACCTTC.

V is TRBV6-6 and J is TRBJ2-1; tentatively, D is TRBD1 or TRBD2 (5 bases each). Germline V lookup: CDR1 MNHNY, CDR2 SVGAGI (reference sequence). The CDR3 is 12 amino acids. The V end lost 7 bases, the J end lost 5 bases, and 9 bases lay between the germline ends. The CDR3 nucleotides read TGTGCCAGCACCCCGGGGCACAATGAGCAGTTCTTC. Translated: CASTPGHNEQFF.

V and J are TRBV7-2 and TRBJ1-4; 7 bases line up with TRBD1. Per the germline V gene, CDR1 is SGHTA and CDR2 is FQGNSA. This CDR3 comprises 14 residues. Trimming removed 5 bases from V and 8 bases from J; junction bases left unmatched: 8. The CDR3 spells CASSQTGREEKLFF. For the CDR3, the DNA is TGTGCCAGCAGCCAGACAGGGCGAGAGGAAAAACTGTTTTTT.

The chain couples TRBV24-1 to TRBJ1-5; TRBD1 might be the D (5 bases). The CDR3 consists of 12 residues. Germline CDR1 reads KGHDR; CDR2 reads SFDVKD. V dropped 4 bases and J dropped 7 bases, with 7 bases sitting between them. CDR3 DNA sequence: TGTGCCACCAGTGAGGACAAGCAGCCCCAGCATTTT. Residues: CATSEDKQPQHF.

This CDR3 is CASSPGTSGAPSQETQYF. The CDR3 DNA follows: TGTGCCAGCAGTCCTGGGACTAGCGGGGCCCCCTCCCAAGAGACCCAGTACTTC. The rearrangement uses TRBV27 and TRBJ2-5, with TRBD2 identical over 13 bases. CDR3 length equals 18 residues. The trim removed 5 bases at V and 1 base at J, leaving 10 bases unmatched. Per germline, CDR1 MNHEY and CDR2 SMNVEV (reference sequence).

Within the sample, this clonotype is medium-sized. The CDR3, as DNA: TGTGCCAGCAGTTACTCGGAGGGACTGGGGACTGAAGCTTTCTTT. This translates into CASSYSEGLGTEAFF. The chain has TRBV6-5 and TRBJ1-1, with D possibly matching TRBD1 (5 bases). The CDR3 is 15 residues long. Trimming removed 0 bases at V and 5 bases at J, with 13 bases between. Germline-derived CDR1 and CDR2 are MNHEY and SVGAGI.

V is TRBV14 and J is TRBJ2-5, with D perhaps TRBD2 (5 bases). Trimming stripped 3 bases from V and 4 bases from J, with 12 bases between. Germline V gives CDR1 SGHDN, CDR2 FVKESK. The CDR3 totals 14 residues. The CDR3 nucleotides are TGTGCCAGCAGCCAGGGGTCTAGCAGAGAGACCCAGTACTTC. Amino acid sequence: CASSQGSSRETQYF.

The chain is built from TRBV28 and TRBJ2-3; D is ambiguous. V was clipped by 1 base and J by 4 bases, with 0 bases between them. Germline V gene sequence: CDR1 MDHEN, CDR2 SYDVKM. This CDR3 has 11 residues. CDR3: CASSLSDTQYF. The CDR3 DNA reads TGTGCCAGCAGTTTATCAGATACGCAGTATTTT.

This chain joins TRBV19 and TRBJ2-1, with D hard to call. From germline, CDR1 is LNHDA and CDR2 SQIVND (reference sequence). CDR3 length: 17 residues. V was clipped by 3 bases and J by 6 bases, with 21 bases between them. The CDR3 DNA is TGTGCCAGTAGTATCCTTTTTCGGGCCACATCGGGCAATGAGCAGTTCTTC. Translation: CASSILFRATSGNEQFF.

This chain connects TRBV12-3 or TRBV12-4 to TRBJ2-2; 8 nucleotides align to TRBD2. The CDR3 consists of 17 residues. V trimming: 3 bases; J trimming: 2 bases; junction bases outside the gene matches: 8. The CDR3: CASSFTGAGGNTGELFF. The CDR3 nucleotides are TGTGCCAGCAGTTTCACGGGGGCGGGAGGAAACACCGGGGAGCTGTTTTTT.

The DNA of the CDR3 is TGTGCCAGCGGGAGGGTTAGCACAGATACGCAGTATTTT. Translating gives CASGRVSTDTQYF. The chain combines TRBV19 with TRBJ2-3; 8 nucleotides line up with TRBD2. Trimming at V came to 9 bases and at J to 0 bases, leaving 2 bases not matched to a gene. The CDR3 covers 13 residues. Germline V gene data show CDR1 as LNHDA and CDR2 as SQIVND (reference sequence).

This rearrangement joins TRBV20-1 to TRBJ1-1, with a weak D call TRBD1 (6 bases). V lost 3 bases to trimming and J lost 2 bases, with 13 bases between them. CDR1 is DFQATT, CDR2 SNEGSKA, per germline (reference sequence). The CDR3 spans 14 residues. The CDR3 reads CSASPRDTNTEAFF. In nucleotides, the CDR3 is TGCAGTGCTAGCCCCCGGGACACAAACACTGAAGCTTTCTTT.

The V and J genes are TRBV30 and TRBJ2-7; 10 bases fit TRBD1. Losses at the gene ends were 0 bases for V and 2 bases for J; bases not matched to a gene: 4. CDR3 size: 15 residues. Germline V lookup: CDR1 GTSNPN, CDR2 SVGIG (reference sequence). The CDR3 nucleotides are TGTGCCTGGAGTGTAAAGGGGACAGGGGCCTACGAGCAGTACTTC. The encoded protein is CAWSVKGTGAYEQYF.

The chain carries TRBV9 and TRBJ1-1, with 8 bases that match TRBD1. Trimming cost V 4 bases and J 5 bases; bases outside gene matches: 7. Per germline, CDR1 SGDLS and CDR2 YYNGEE. The CDR3 runs to 14 residues. This CDR3 is CASSFQGARTEAFF. CDR3 DNA: TGTGCCAGCAGCTTTCAGGGGGCGCGAACTGAAGCTTTCTTT.

This sequence joins TRBV20-1 and TRBJ1-1, with D maybe TRBD1 (5 bases). V lost 1 base and J 0 bases, leaving 12 bases between the germline ends. The CDR3 spans 15 residues. In germline, CDR1 is DFQATT, CDR2 SNEGSKA (reference sequence). CDR3 region: CSARGGGTMNTEAFF. In DNA form, the CDR3 reads TGCAGTGCTAGAGGGGGCGGGACCATGAACACTGAAGCTTTCTTT.

This clonotype showed up just a few times. This chain joins TRBV19 and TRBJ2-2; 7 bases agree with TRBD1. Germline CDR1 LNHDA, CDR2 SQIVND (reference sequence). V was pared by 9 bases and J by 4 bases, with 14 bases of the junction left unmatched. The CDR3 runs to 16 residues. Here the CDR3 reads CASTLGRGIGTGELFF. CDR3 sequence (DNA): TGTGCCAGCACCTTGGGCAGGGGGATTGGCACCGGGGAGCTGTTTTTT. Filled out from reference TRBV19 and TRBJ2-2, the complete variable domain reads DGGITQSPKYLFRKEGQNVTLSCEQNLNHDAMYWYRQDPGQGLRLIYYSQIVNDFQKGDIAEGYSVSREKKESFPLTVTSAQKNPTAFYLCASTLGRGIGTGELFFGEGSRLTVL.

This chain uses TRBV20-1 with TRBJ2-5, with 10 bases fitting TRBD2. The CDR3 sequence is 15 residues long. V shed 4 bases, J shed 5 bases, and the junction held 10 bases outside the gene matches. Germline V gene lookup returns CDR1 DFQATT and CDR2 SNEGSKA (reference sequence). The CDR3 DNA reads TGCAGTGCTAAGCGCCCTGGACTAGCGGAGGAGACCCAGTACTTC. Encoded protein: CSAKRPGLAEETQYF.

As regards this clonotype: At one end the junction does not follow the germline gene, possibly because of a read error. The chain uses TRBV28 and TRBJ1-2, with 8 bases identical to TRBD1. CDR1 MDHEN and CDR2 SYDVKM come from the germline V gene. There are 16 residues in the CDR3. This chain's CDR3 is CASSLLGQGFLYGYTF. As DNA, the CDR3 is TGTGCCAGCAGTTTGTTAGGACAGGGTTTCCTCTATGGATACACCTTC.